This T cell receptor beta chain was profiled in a study of control samples from healthy donors and cancer patients. Germline V lookup: CDR1 SGHTS, CDR2 YDEGEE. The CDR3 covers 14 residues. Trimming shortened V by 0 bases and J by 2 bases, and 6 bases separated the two germline ends. Sequenced by immunoSEQ multiplex PCR; TCRdb stores in-frame clones only, minus some. Found here are around 200,000 clones, approximately 92% of them singletons; the top ten hold 1.4% to 1.5%. The sample consisted of blood. The source of this sequence is a man aged 18 to 30 in good health. The V gene is TRBV5-8, the J gene TRBJ1-3; a weak D match, TRBD1 (6 bases). CDR3 amino acids: CASSLDRAGNTIYF. The CDR3 DNA sequence: TGTGCCAGCAGCTTGGACAGGGCTGGAAACACCATATATTTT. Together with reference TRBV5-8 and TRBJ1-3, the CDR3 gives the full variable domain: EAGVTQSPTHLIKTRGQQATLRCSPISGHTSVYWYQQALGLGLQFLLWYDEGEERNRGNFPPRFSGRQFPNYSSELNVNALELEDSALYLCASSLDRAGNTIYFGEGSWLTVV.